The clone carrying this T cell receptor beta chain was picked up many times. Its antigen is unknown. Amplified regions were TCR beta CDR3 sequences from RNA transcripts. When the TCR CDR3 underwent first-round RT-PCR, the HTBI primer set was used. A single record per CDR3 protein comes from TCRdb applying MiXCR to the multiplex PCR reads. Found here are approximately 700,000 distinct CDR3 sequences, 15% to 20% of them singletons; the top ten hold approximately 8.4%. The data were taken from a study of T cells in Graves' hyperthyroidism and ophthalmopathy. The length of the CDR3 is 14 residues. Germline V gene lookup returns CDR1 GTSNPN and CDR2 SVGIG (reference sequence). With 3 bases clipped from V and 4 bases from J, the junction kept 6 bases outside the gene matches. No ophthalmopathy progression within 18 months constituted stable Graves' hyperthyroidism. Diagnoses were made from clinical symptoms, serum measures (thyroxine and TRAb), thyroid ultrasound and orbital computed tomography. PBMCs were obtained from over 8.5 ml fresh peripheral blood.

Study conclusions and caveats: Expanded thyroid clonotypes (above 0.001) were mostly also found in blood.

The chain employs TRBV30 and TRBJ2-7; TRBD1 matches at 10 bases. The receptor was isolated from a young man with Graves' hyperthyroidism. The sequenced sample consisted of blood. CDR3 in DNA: TGTGCCTGGAGGGAGACAGGGGGCATATACGAGCAGTACTTC. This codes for CAWRETGGIYEQYF. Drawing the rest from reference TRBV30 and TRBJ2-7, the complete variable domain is SQTIHQWPATLVQPVGSPLSLECTVEGTSNPNLYWYRQAAGRGLQLLFYSVGIGQISSEVPQNLSASRPQDRQFILSSKKLLLSDSGFYLCAWRETGGIYEQYFGPGTRLTVT.